This T cell receptor (beta chain) was found in a study of OX40 agonist ivuxolimab in advanced cancers. General study results and limits: Averaged across samples, CD8+ T cells carried more expanded clones than CD4+ did. The 0.1-3.0 mg/kg partial responders had among the lowest clonal expansion.

This table comes from immunoSEQ multiplex PCR, and its TCRdb copy is limited to in-frame clones, with some not included. The sample lists about 46,000 clones, around 87% occurring once. The V gene's germline CDR1 is MNHEY and CDR2 SMNVEV (reference sequence). This CDR3 region has 14 residues. The trim removed 2 bases at V and 1 base at J, leaving 0 bases unmatched. Remarks on this clone: Its antigen is undetermined.

Sampled blood was obtained at baseline, cycle 4 day 1, and cycle 7 day 1. The chain uses TRBV27 and TRBJ1-1; 8 nucleotides agree with TRBD1. Sequenced here: CD4+ or CD8+ T cells sorted from blood, sampled in a trial of the OX40 agonist ivuxolimab. The receptor comes from an adult with an advanced solid tumor such as melanoma, head and neck, liver or kidney cancer. The DNA for the CDR3 is TGTGCCAGCAGTTTAGGGACAGGGAACACTGAAGCTTTCTTT. Translating gives CASSLGTGNTEAFF.